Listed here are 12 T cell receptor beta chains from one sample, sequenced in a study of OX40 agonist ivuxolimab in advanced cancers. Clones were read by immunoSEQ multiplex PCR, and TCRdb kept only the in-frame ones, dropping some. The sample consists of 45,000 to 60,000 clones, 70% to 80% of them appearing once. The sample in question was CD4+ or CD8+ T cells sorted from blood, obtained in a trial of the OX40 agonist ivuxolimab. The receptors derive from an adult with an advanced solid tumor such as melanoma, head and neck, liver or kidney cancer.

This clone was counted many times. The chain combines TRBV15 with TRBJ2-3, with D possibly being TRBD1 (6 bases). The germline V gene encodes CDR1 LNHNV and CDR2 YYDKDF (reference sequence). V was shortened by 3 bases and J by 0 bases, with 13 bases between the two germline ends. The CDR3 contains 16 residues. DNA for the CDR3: TGTGCCACCAGCAGTCCGGGGACACCTAGCACAGATACGCAGTATTTT. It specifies CATSSPGTPSTDTQYF.

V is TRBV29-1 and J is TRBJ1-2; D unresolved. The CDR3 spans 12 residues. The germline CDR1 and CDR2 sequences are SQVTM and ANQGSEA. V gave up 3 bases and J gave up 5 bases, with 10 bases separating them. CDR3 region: CSVEAGFYGYTF. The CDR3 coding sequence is TGCAGCGTTGAGGCAGGATTTTATGGCTACACCTTC. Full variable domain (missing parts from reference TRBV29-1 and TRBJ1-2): SAVISQKPSRDICQRGTSLTIQCQVDSQVTMMFWYRQQPGQSLTLIATANQGSEATYESGFVIDKFPISRPNLTFSTLTVSNMSPEDSSIYLCSVEAGFYGYTFGSGTRLTVV.

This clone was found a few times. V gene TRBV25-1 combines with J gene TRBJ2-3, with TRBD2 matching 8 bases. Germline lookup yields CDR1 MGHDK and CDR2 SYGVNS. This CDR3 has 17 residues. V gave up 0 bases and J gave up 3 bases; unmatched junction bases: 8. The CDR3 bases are TGTGCCAGCAGTGAATATCGGAGCGGGAGTATAACAGATACGCAGTATTTT. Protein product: CASSEYRSGSITDTQYF.

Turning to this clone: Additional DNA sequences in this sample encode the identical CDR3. The CDR3 DNA sequence: TGCAGTGCTAGAAGAGAGACCCAGTACTTC. It codes for CSARRETQYF. The chain recombines TRBV20-1 with TRBJ2-5; D is uncertain. The CDR3 length is 10 residues. Trimming pared 2 bases from V and 4 bases from J, leaving 2 bases between. Germline V gives CDR1 DFQATT, CDR2 SNEGSKA (reference sequence).

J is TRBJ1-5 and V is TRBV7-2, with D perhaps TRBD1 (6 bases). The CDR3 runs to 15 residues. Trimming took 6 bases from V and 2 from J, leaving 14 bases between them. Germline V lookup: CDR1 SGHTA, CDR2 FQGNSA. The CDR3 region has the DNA TGTGCCAGCAGGGCCACGGGGGGCGGCAATCAGCCCCAGCATTTT. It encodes CASRATGGGNQPQHF. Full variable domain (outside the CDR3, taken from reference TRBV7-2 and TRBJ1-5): GAGVSQSPSNKVTEKGKDVELRCDPISGHTALYWYRQSLGQGLEFLIYFQGNSAPDKSGLPSDRFSAERTGGSVSTLTIQRTQQEDSAVYLCASRATGGGNQPQHFGDGTRLSIL.

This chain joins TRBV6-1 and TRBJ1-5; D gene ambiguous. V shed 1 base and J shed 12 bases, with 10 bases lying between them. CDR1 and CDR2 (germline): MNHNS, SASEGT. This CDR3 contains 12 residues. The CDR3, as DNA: TGTGCCAGCAGTGAAGTATATTTGGGCCAGCATTTT. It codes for CASSEVYLGQHF.

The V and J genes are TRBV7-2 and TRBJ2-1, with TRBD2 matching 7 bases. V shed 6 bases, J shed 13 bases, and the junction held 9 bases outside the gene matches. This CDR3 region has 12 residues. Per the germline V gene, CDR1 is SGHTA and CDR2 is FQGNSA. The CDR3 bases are TGTGCCAGCAGTCGGGACTACAGTCTTCAGTTCTTC. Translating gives CASSRDYSLQFF.

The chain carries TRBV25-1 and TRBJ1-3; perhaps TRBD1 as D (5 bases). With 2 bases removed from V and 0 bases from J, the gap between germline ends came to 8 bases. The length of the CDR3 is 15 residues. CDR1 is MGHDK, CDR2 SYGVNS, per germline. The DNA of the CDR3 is TGTGCCAGCAGTGAAGCGGGGGGCTCTGGAAACACCATATATTTT. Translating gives CASSEAGGSGNTIYF.

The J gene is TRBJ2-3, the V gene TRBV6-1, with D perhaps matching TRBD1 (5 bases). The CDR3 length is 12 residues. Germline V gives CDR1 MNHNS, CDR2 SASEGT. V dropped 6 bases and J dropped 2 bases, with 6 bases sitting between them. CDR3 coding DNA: TGTGCCAGCAGAGGGGCCACAGATACGCAGTATTTT. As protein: CASRGATDTQYF.

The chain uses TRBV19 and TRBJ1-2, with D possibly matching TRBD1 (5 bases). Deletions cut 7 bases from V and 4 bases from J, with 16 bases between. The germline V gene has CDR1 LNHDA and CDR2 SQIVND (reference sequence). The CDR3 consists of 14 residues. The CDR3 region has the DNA TGTGCCAGTAACCTCGGGGGTCCAAGCTATGGCTACACCTTC. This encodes CASNLGGPSYGYTF.

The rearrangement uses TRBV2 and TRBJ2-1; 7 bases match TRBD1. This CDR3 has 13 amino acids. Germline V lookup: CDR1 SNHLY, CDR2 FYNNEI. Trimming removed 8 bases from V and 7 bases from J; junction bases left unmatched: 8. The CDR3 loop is CASELTGMNEQFF. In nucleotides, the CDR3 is TGTGCCAGCGAATTGACAGGGATGAATGAGCAGTTCTTC.

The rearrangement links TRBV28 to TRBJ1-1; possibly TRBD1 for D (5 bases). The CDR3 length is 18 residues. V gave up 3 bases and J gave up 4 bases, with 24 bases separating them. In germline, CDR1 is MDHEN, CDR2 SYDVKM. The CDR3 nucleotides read TGTGCCAGCAGTTTCGCTGGGACCCCGAGATCTAAGGGCACTGAAGCTTTCTTT. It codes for CASSFAGTPRSKGTEAFF.